These 18 T cell receptor beta chains share one sample of origin, sequenced in a study of blood T cell repertoires in COVID-19 (dated by TCRdb to about 2020). The method was the immunoSEQ multiplex PCR assay. TCRdb holds this immuneACCESS table with in-frame rearrangements only. Some clones are missing; in checked studies, unresolved V genes explain under half, and the rest has no known cause. Within this sample are 30,000 or so clones, with about 90% of them counted one time only. The ten most abundant clones make up approximately 1.5% of the sample. The sequenced sample consisted of peripheral blood. All receptors come from a man between 60 and 75 years old with active COVID-19.

The CDR3 loop reads CATSRDVQGTEAFF. Here the CDR3 DNA reads TGTGCCACCAGCAGAGATGTACAGGGTACTGAAGCTTTCTTT. The chain carries TRBV15 and TRBJ1-1, with D perhaps matching TRBD1 (6 bases). V was pared by 0 bases and J by 5 bases, with 10 bases between. In germline, CDR1 is LNHNV, CDR2 YYDKDF (reference sequence). This CDR3 spans 14 amino acids.

The chain links TRBV19 to TRBJ1-3; D gene unclear. The CDR3 length is 15 residues. V shed 7 bases and J shed 0 bases, with 13 bases lying between them. Germline lookup yields CDR1 LNHDA and CDR2 SQIVND (reference sequence). As DNA, the CDR3 is TGTGCCAGTAATATTGCAGTCAACTCTGGAAACACCATATATTTT. It yields the protein CASNIAVNSGNTIYF.

This clone was picked up one time. The J gene is TRBJ1-5, the V gene TRBV10-2; D ambiguous. The V end was cut by 2 bases, the J end by 5 bases, with 13 bases between. Germline loops: CDR1 WSHSY, CDR2 SAAADI. The CDR3 totals 15 residues. The CDR3 DNA sequence: TGCGCCAGCAGTGAGGCGGAGGGATTATATCAGCCCCAGCATTTT. This translates into CASSEAEGLYQPQHF.

V usage is TRBV19 and J usage is TRBJ2-2, with D perhaps matching TRBD1 (5 bases). Trimming took off 3 bases at V and 6 bases at J, with 14 bases between the two ends. The CDR3 loop spans 15 amino acids. From germline, CDR1 is LNHDA and CDR2 SQIVND (reference sequence). The CDR3 nucleotides read TGTGCCAGTAGTATCCTAGGACATGTCCCCGGGGAGCTGTTTTTT. Its protein product is CASSILGHVPGELFF.

This clone was observed a single time. The chain couples TRBV4-2 to TRBJ2-7; possible D gene TRBD2, 6 bases. The CDR3 loop spans 15 amino acids. Trimming removed 0 bases from V and 4 bases from J, with 13 bases in between. Germline CDR1 is LGHNA and CDR2 is YNFKEQ. For the CDR3, the DNA is TGTGCCAGCAGCCAAGAGGGGGGTGGCTGGTACGAGCAGTACTTC. It encodes CASSQEGGGWYEQYF.

This clone was detected only once. J is TRBJ2-3 and V is TRBV9; D possibly corresponds to TRBD1 (5 bases). V was pared by 7 bases and J by 4 bases, with 16 bases between. Looked up from germline, CDR1 is SGDLS and CDR2 is YYNGEE. CDR3 size: 14 residues. The chain's CDR3 is CASSRLVGPDTQYF. The CDR3, as DNA: TGTGCCAGCTCACGGCTAGTGGGGCCAGATACGCAGTATTTT.

The rearrangement links TRBV5-1 to TRBJ1-6; 12 bases match TRBD1. Germline values: CDR1 SGHRS, CDR2 YFSETQ. With 4 bases clipped from V and 6 bases from J, the junction kept 11 bases outside the gene matches. This CDR3 has 18 amino acids. CDR3 nucleotides: TGCGCCAGCAGCCACCGGGACAGGGGGCGCATGAGTAATTCACCCCTCCACTTT. It codes for CASSHRDRGRMSNSPLHF.

The gene calls are TRBV9 and TRBJ2-1; TRBD2 might be the D (7 bases). Trimming pared 0 bases from V and 4 bases from J, leaving 14 bases between. Germline V lookup: CDR1 SGDLS, CDR2 YYNGEE. This CDR3 region has 16 residues. The CDR3 region has the DNA TGTGCCAGCAGCGTAGTGGCGGGGGCTCAGTACAATGAGCAGTTCTTC. Encoded protein: CASSVVAGAQYNEQFF.

The chain recombines TRBV20-1 with TRBJ2-1; D not resolved. This CDR3 comprises 12 residues. The ends were cut back, 3 bases at V and 6 bases at J, with 9 bases in the middle. CDR1 and CDR2 (germline): DFQATT, SNEGSKA (reference sequence). The CDR3 reads CSASQVPNEQFF. As DNA, the CDR3 is TGCAGTGCTAGTCAGGTCCCCAATGAGCAGTTCTTC.

The chain is built from TRBV6-5 and TRBJ1-1; 7 nucleotides align to TRBD1. The V gene's germline CDR1 is MNHEY and CDR2 SVGAGI. The CDR3 is made up of 15 amino acids. The junction had 10 bases not matched to a gene; V was cut back by 8 bases and J by 1 base. CDR3 amino acids: CASRPTGTKNTEAFF. In nucleotides, the CDR3 is TGTGCCAGCCGCCCGACAGGGACGAAGAACACTGAAGCTTTCTTT.

The chain couples TRBV5-5 to TRBJ1-6, with 9 bases aligning to TRBD1. This CDR3 comprises 16 residues. Germline lookup yields CDR1 SGHKS and CDR2 YYEKEE (reference sequence). V shed 4 bases, J shed 9 bases, and the junction held 11 bases outside the gene matches. As DNA, the CDR3 is TGTGCCAGCAGCCCTTCCTCGGGACAGGGCGGTTCACCCCTCCACTTT. Translated, it gives CASSPSSGQGGSPLHF. Supplemented by reference TRBV5-5 and TRBJ1-6, the full variable domain reads DAGVTQSPTHLIKTRGQQVTLRCSPISGHKSVSWYQQVLGQGPQFIFQYYEKEERGRGNFPDRFSARQFPNYSSELNVNALLLGDSALYLCASSPSSGQGGSPLHFGNGTRLTVT.

This chain joins TRBV11-2 and TRBJ2-3; the D is unclear. CDR3 length equals 12 residues. Trimming removed 5 bases at V and 3 bases at J, with 6 bases between. The germline CDR1 and CDR2 sequences are SGHAT and FQNNGV. CDR3: CASSPMTDTQYF. The CDR3 bases are TGTGCCAGCAGCCCTATGACAGATACGCAGTATTTT.

The CDR3, as DNA: TGTGCCAGCAGCCCCAAGGTGGGACAGGGAGCCCCTTCGAGAGTTGAGCAGTTCTTC. Translated, it gives CASSPKVGQGAPSRVEQFF. The chain is built from TRBV13 and TRBJ2-1; TRBD1 aligns across 9 bases. CDR3 length equals 19 residues. Germline-derived CDR1 and CDR2 are PRHDT and FYEKMQ (reference sequence). V lost 5 bases and J lost 9; bases outside the gene matches: 23.

The genes are TRBV7-3 and TRBJ1-1; TRBD1 is a possible D gene (5 bases). V was clipped by 10 bases and J by 1 base, with 13 bases between them. There are 13 residues in the CDR3. Germline-derived CDR1 and CDR2 are SGHTA and FQGTGA. CDR3 protein: CATSQGPNTEAFF. In DNA form, the CDR3 reads TGTGCCACCAGTCAGGGCCCGAACACTGAAGCTTTCTTT.

J is TRBJ2-2 and V is TRBV7-3; 8 positions agree with TRBD2. Trimming cost V 4 bases and J 9 bases; bases outside gene matches: 4. CDR1 is SGHTA and CDR2 is FQGTGA in the germline V gene. The length of the CDR3 is 13 residues. The DNA of the CDR3 is TGTGCCAGCAGCTCCCGGACTAGCCGGGAGCTGTTTTTT. Translating gives CASSSRTSRELFF.

The chain employs TRBV4-1 and TRBJ1-2; tentative D call: TRBD1 (6 bases). Germline V gives CDR1 MGHRA, CDR2 YSYEKL. This CDR3 is 16 amino acids long. The ends were cut back, 2 bases at V and 5 bases at J, with 18 bases in the middle. The DNA for the CDR3 is TGCGCCAGCAGCCAACCTCGGGGGGGGCAGAAGTATGGCTACACCTTC. It yields the protein CASSQPRGGQKYGYTF.

The gene calls are TRBV5-1 and TRBJ2-1; the D gene is possibly TRBD2 (6 bases). This CDR3 is 16 amino acids long. Trimming removed 3 bases at V and 0 bases at J, with 13 bases between. The germline CDR1 and CDR2 sequences are SGHRS and YFSETQ. CDR3 in amino acids: CASSYQRVLSYNEQFF. In nucleotides, the CDR3 is TGCGCCAGCAGCTATCAGCGGGTCCTCTCCTACAATGAGCAGTTCTTC.

The gene calls are TRBV6-4 and TRBJ2-5; TRBD1 matches 9 bases. This CDR3 region has 14 residues. J gave up 6 bases and V 6 bases, and 8 bases lay outside the gene matches. Germline assignment: CDR1 MRHNA and CDR2 SNTAGT. This chain's CDR3 is CASSPDRGLKTQYF. CDR3 coding DNA: TGTGCCAGCAGCCCGGACAGGGGATTGAAGACCCAGTACTTC.